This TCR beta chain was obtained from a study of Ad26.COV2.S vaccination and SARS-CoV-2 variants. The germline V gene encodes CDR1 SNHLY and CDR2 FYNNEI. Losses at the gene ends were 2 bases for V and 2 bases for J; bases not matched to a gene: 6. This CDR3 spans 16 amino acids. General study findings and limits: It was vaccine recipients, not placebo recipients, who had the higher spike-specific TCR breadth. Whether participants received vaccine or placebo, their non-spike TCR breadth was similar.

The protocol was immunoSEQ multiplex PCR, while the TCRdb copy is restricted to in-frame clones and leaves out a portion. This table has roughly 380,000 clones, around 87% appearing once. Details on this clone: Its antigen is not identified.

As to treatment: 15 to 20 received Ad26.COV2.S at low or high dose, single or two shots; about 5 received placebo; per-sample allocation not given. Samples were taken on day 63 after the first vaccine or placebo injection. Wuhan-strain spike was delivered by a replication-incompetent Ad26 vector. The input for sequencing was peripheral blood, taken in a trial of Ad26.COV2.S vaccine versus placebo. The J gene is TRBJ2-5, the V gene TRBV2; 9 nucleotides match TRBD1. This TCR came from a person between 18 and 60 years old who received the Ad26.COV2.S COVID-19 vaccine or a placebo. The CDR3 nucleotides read TGTGCCAGCAGTGAATCCGGGACAGGGTATCAAGAGACCCAGTACTTC. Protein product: CASSESGTGYQETQYF.